This TCR beta chain was recovered during a study of control samples from healthy donors and cancer patients. Repertoires were generated with immunoSEQ multiplex PCR, while TCRdb's copy carries only in-frame clones and drops some. The table shows about 110,000 clones, with around 88% occurring only once. Germline CDR1 is GTSNPN and CDR2 is SVGIG (reference sequence). V was cut by 5 bases and J by 4 bases, with 14 bases left in between. This CDR3 comprises 14 residues. The clonotype comes from a woman aged 45-65 years in good health. Sequencing was performed on blood. This chain connects TRBV30 to TRBJ1-4; tentative D call: TRBD1 (5 bases). This chain's CDR3 is CAWGAGAFNEKLFF. For the CDR3, the DNA is TGTGCCTGGGGAGCTGGGGCCTTTAATGAAAAACTGTTTTTT.